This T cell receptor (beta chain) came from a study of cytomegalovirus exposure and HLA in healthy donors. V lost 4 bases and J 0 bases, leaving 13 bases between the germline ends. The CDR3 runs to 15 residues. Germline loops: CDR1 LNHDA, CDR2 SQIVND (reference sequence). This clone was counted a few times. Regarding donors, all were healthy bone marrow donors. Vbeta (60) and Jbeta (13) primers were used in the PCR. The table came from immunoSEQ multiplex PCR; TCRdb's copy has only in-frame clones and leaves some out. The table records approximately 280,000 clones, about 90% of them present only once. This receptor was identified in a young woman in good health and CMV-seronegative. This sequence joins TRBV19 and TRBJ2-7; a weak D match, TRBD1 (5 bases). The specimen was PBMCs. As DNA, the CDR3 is TGTGCCAGTAGTAGCGCGGCAGGGAACTCCTACGAGCAGTACTTC. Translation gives CASSSAAGNSYEQYF. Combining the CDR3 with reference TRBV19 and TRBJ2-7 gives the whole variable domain DGGITQSPKYLFRKEGQNVTLSCEQNLNHDAMYWYRQDPGQGLRLIYYSQIVNDFQKGDIAEGYSVSREKKESFPLTVTSAQKNPTAFYLCASSSAAGNSYEQYFGPGTRLTVT.